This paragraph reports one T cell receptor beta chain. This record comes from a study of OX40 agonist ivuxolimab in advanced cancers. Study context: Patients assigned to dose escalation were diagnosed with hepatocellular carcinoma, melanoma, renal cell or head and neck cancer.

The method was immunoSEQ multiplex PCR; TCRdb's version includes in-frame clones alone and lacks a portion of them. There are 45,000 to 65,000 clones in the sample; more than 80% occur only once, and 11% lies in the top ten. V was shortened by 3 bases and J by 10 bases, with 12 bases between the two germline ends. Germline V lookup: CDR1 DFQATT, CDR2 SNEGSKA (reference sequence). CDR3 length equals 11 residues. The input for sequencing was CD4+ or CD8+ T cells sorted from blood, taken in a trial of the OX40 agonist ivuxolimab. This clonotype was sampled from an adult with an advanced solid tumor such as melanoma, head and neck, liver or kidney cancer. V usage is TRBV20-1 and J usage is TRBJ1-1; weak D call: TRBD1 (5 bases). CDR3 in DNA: TGCAGTGCTAGGCCCGGGCAGGGAGCTTTCTTT. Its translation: CSARPGQGAFF.